This T cell receptor (beta chain) was captured in a study of T cells in Graves' hyperthyroidism and ophthalmopathy. Study as a whole: Peripheral blood draws took place at initial diagnosis, ahead of any treatment.

This clonotype has a handful of counts. Amplification of TCR beta CDR3 regions was performed using RNA transcripts as template. The primer set for the first-round RT-PCR of the TCR CDR3 was HTBI. TCRdb re-called the multiplex PCR reads with MiXCR, one entry per CDR3 protein. The sample holds hundreds of thousands of distinct CDR3 sequences, roughly 20% seen once. For the diagnoses, clinical symptoms, serum thyroxine and TRAb, thyroid ultrasound and orbital computed tomography were used. CDR1 is LGHNA, CDR2 YNFKEQ, per germline. V was cut by 3 bases and J by 3 bases, with 10 bases left in between. The CDR3 length is 14 residues.

Source material: blood. The origin of this receptor is a man aged 25 to 40 with Graves' ophthalmopathy. The chain employs TRBV4-2 and TRBJ2-3; D remains unclear. CDR3 loop: CASSQVGKTDTQYF. The CDR3 DNA sequence: TGTGCCAGCAGCCAGGTAGGGAAGACAGATACGCAGTATTTT.